The clone carrying this TCR beta chain was seen a handful of times. The data were obtained in a study of blood T cell repertoires in COVID-19. Looking at the study overall: Samples representing acute and convalescent COVID-19 were sourced from the United States, Italy and Spain. Nucleic acid was either cDNA or gDNA, and it came from T cells, B-cell-depleted T cells, or PBMCs.

The CDR3 is 17 residues long. J gave up 5 bases and V 0 bases, and 10 bases lay outside the gene matches. Germline V gene lookup returns CDR1 SGDLS and CDR2 YYNGEE. Original data processing: By means of reference gene primer amplification, nucleated cell counts were estimated. Clones were sequenced by immunoSEQ multiplex PCR, and TCRdb holds only the in-frame ones, with some missing. D and trimming come from the DNA, and the V and J calls and clone size come from that table. The sample includes 150,000 to 200,000 clones, about 85% of them seen just once. This chain uses TRBV9 with TRBJ2-3; 9 bases line up with TRBD2. The receptor comes from a woman aged 80 or older with acute or convalescent COVID-19. Sequenced: peripheral blood. This chain's CDR3 is CASSVETAGGIVDTQYF. The CDR3 DNA reads TGTGCCAGCAGCGTAGAGACAGCGGGGGGTATAGTAGATACGCAGTATTTT.